This TCR beta chain is from a study of blood T cell repertoires in COVID-19. Across the whole study: In each case, the material was cDNA or gDNA derived from T cells, B-cell-depleted T cells, or PBMCs.

The table came from immunoSEQ multiplex PCR; TCRdb's copy has only in-frame clones and leaves some out. The data contain 140,000 or so clones, around 84% of them seen just once; the ten biggest clones take up about 2.8%. The ends were cut back, 6 bases at V and 3 bases at J, with 11 bases in the middle. The CDR3 has 13 amino acids. From germline, CDR1 is MDHEN and CDR2 SYDVKM. This clonotype was obtained from a human donor with acute or convalescent COVID-19. The donor label of this sample is uncertain. The chain is built from TRBV28 and TRBJ1-1; tentative D call: TRBD1 (6 bases). Sequenced: peripheral blood. The CDR3 here is CASSLDRYTEAFF. For the CDR3, the DNA is TGTGCCAGCAGCTTAGACAGGTACACTGAAGCTTTCTTT.